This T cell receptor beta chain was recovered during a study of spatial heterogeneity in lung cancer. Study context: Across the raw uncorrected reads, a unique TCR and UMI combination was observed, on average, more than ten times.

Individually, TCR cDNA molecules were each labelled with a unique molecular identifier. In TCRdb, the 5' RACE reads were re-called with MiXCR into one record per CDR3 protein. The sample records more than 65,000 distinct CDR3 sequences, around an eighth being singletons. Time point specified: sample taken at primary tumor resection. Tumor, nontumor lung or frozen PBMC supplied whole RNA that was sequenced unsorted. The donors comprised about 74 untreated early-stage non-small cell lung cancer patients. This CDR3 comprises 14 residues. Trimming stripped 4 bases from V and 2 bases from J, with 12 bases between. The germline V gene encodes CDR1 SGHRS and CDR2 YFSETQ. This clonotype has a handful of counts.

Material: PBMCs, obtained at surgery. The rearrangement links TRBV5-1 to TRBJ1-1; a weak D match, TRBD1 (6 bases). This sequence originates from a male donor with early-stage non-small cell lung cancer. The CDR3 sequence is CASSVGHTNTEAFF. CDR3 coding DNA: TGCGCCAGCAGCGTGGGACATACAAACACTGAAGCTTTCTTT.